This T cell receptor beta chain was captured in a study of T cell responses to AZD1222 COVID-19 vaccine. Study-wide results and limits: The span of vaccine-associated CD4 TCRs extended across spike, with dominance at 160-218 and 743-854. Most donors were white British, females outnumbered males, and clonal diversity was possibly underestimated.

Clones were read by immunoSEQ multiplex PCR, and TCRdb kept only the in-frame ones, dropping some. The data hold about 120,000 clones, with around 83% observed a single time. Second-dose timings of about 4 or about 12 weeks were pooled. On this clone: Its antigen is as yet unknown.

The V end lost 0 bases, the J end lost 4 bases, and 11 bases lay between the germline ends. Germline CDR1 SGHRS, CDR2 YFSETQ. The length of the CDR3 is 16 residues. The rearrangement uses TRBV5-1 and TRBJ2-6, with D possibly matching TRBD1 (5 bases). The sequence came from an adult who received the AZD1222 COVID-19 vaccine. The source material was peripheral blood, sampled 28 days after the second AZD1222 dose. CDR3 residues: CASSLDRIGGANVLTF. CDR3 nucleotide sequence: TGCGCCAGCAGCTTGGACAGGATAGGCGGGGCCAACGTCCTGACTTTC.